The clone carrying this TCR beta chain was seen just once. The data are from a study of blood T cell repertoires in COVID-19. The wider study: Sample material is recorded as cDNA or gDNA derived from T cells, B-cell-depleted T cells, or PBMCs.

This CDR3 contains 15 residues. V gave up 9 bases and J gave up 0 bases, with 12 bases separating them. Germline V CDR1 and CDR2: MNHEY, SMNVEV (reference sequence). How the authors handled the data: For nucleated cells, counts were estimated from reference gene primer amplification. TCRdb's copy holds only in-frame clones and misses some; the assay was immunoSEQ multiplex PCR. V and J calls plus clone size are reproduced from that table; the DNA served to infer D and trimming. The sample records about 100,000 clones, approximately 90% being singletons. V usage is TRBV27 and J usage is TRBJ2-6; D gene unclear. The TCR originated in a woman aged 30 to 39 with acute or convalescent COVID-19. Material: peripheral blood. The chain's CDR3 is CARNPSSSGANVLTF. The CDR3 DNA reads as TGTGCCAGAAACCCCTCTAGCTCTGGGGCCAACGTCCTGACTTTC.